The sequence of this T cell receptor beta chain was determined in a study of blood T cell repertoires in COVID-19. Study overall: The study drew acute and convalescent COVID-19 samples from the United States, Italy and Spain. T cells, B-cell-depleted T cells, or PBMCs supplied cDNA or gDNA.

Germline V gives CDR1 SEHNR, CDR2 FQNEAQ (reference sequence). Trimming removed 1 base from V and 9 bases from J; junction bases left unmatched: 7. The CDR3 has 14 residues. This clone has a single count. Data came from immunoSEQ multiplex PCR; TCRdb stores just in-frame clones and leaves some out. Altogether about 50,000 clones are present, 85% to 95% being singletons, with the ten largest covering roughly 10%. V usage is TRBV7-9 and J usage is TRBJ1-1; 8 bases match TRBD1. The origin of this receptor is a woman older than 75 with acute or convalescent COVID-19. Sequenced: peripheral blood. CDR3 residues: CASSLVDGTGQAFF. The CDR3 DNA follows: TGTGCCAGCAGCTTAGTAGATGGGACAGGACAAGCTTTCTTT.